The rows below give T cell receptor beta chains drawn from one sample of a study of T cell clonotyping in hematopoietic cell transplantation. The method was immunoSEQ multiplex PCR; TCRdb's version includes in-frame clones alone and lacks a portion of them. The table records 70,000 or so clones, approximately 94% of them present only once. What was sequenced was peripheral blood mononuclear cells. The source of these receptors is a man in his forties or fifties in good health. Some clones in this sample may be carry-over from other donors' samples. CDR3s include the opening cysteine and the closing phenylalanine or tryptophan. D genes are given only for firm matches. Part of the rows lack a size; the others show once, few, many or a class for expanded clones.

v_gene,d_gene,abundance,j_gene,CDR3nt,CDR3aa
TRBV5-6,NA,NA,TRBJ2-7,TGTGCCAGCCAGGGTTTCTCCTACGAGCAGTACTTC,CASQGFSYEQYF
TRBV6-5,TRBD1,NA,TRBJ2-2,TGTGCCACCACAAGCCGGACAGGGAACACCGGGGAGCTGTTTTTT,CATTSRTGNTGELFF
TRBV29-1,TRBD2,NA,TRBJ2-5,TGCAGCGTCGAAACTAGCGGGGGGGCTGGGACCCAGTACTTC,CSVETSGGAGTQYF
TRBV7-6,NA,few,TRBJ2-3,TGTGCCAGCAGCTTAGCCGACGGTAGCACAGATACGCAGTATTTT,CASSLADGSTDTQYF
TRBV6-6,NA,NA,TRBJ1-5,TGTGCCAGCAAGGAGGGGAATCAGCCCCAGCATTTT,CASKEGNQPQHF
TRBV25-1,NA,few,TRBJ1-4,TGTGCCAGCAGTGAAGACAACCGGAATAATGAAAAACTGTTTTTT,CASSEDNRNNEKLFF
TRBV29-1,NA,few,TRBJ2-5,TGCAGCGTAAAACAGGGATTTGAGACCCAGTACTTC,CSVKQGFETQYF
TRBV19,NA,NA,TRBJ2-2,TGTGCCAGTAGTGAGGGAGCAGTTAACACCGGGGAGCTGTTTTTT,CASSEGAVNTGELFF
TRBV7-9,NA,NA,TRBJ1-1,TGTGCCAGCAGCCGGGACACGAACACTGAAGCTTTCTTT,CASSRDTNTEAFF
TRBV29-1,TRBD2,NA,TRBJ2-7,TGCAGCGTCCGAGCGGGAGGCTACGAGCAGTACTTC,CSVRAGGYEQYF